This T cell receptor beta chain was recorded in a study of Ad26.COV2.S vaccination and SARS-CoV-2 variants (dated by TCRdb to about 2021). For context, the study as a whole: Vaccine-arm donors came from COV1001, a multicentre, randomized, double-blind, placebo-controlled phase I-IIa trial of Ad26.COV2.S in healthy adults. Ad26.COV2.S was administered intramuscularly at a dose of 5x10^10 or 1x10^11 viral particles, either as one shot or as two shots given 56 days apart. Sequencing of the TCRbeta repertoire served to evaluate the specificity and breadth of SARS-CoV-2-reactive T cell receptors following Ad26.COV2.S vaccination. The TCR-sequenced set comprised approximately 30 samples: around 20 Ad26.COV2.S vaccine recipients, 5 placebo recipients and 8 SARS-CoV-2 convalescent individuals. Trial participants were randomized into five groups of five: low-dose or high-dose Ad26.COV2.S given once or twice, or placebo on both occasions. Investigators remained blinded to trial group allocation during experiments and outcome assessment. Points the paper makes about the study in general: Ad26.COV2.S recipients had higher spike-specific TCR breadth than placebo recipients (P = 0.0014). After vaccination, spike-specific CD8+ and CD4+ T cell responses were reported to show substantial breadth. The authors noted that total T cell responses may have been underestimated by the TCR breadth and depth analyses. Vaccine and placebo recipients had comparable non-spike TCR breadth, which fits with the vaccine containing only spike. The study was not powered to compare responses between vaccine doses or regimens.

As concerns this clone: Its antigen is currently not known. No base quality values were provided; no much bigger clone lies one nucleotide off.

In the paper's terms, the treatment or condition label means: around 19 received Ad26.COV2.S at low or high dose, single or two shots; 5 received placebo; per-sample allocation not given. For vaccine and placebo recipients, the sequenced repertoires came from samples collected on day 63 after the first injection. Between 29 July and 7 August 2020, Cohort 1b enrolled about 27 adults aged 18-55 years at one site in Boston, USA. Ad26.COV2.S consisted of a replication-incompetent adenovirus type 26 vector by which a prefusion-stabilized SARS-CoV-2 spike protein from the original Wuhan strain was expressed. TCRbeta CDR3 regions were sequenced with the immunoSEQ Assay. After extraction, genomic DNA underwent amplification by bias-controlled multiplex PCR, followed by high-throughput sequencing. Per the source publication's procedure: To quantify the absolute abundance of every unique TCRbeta CDR3 region, sequences were collapsed and filtered. T cell fraction was estimated by normalizing TCRbeta template counts to usable DNA, with usable DNA measured through amplification of reference genes found in all nucleated cells. Repertoire TCRs were annotated as SARS-CoV-2-specific when V gene, CDR3 amino acid sequence and J gene were exactly matched to a known reactive TCR set. The reference SARS-CoV-2 TCR set was obtained from MIRA and was filtered for enrichment in COVID-19-positive ImmuneCODE repertoires, whereby public or cross-reactive TCRs were removed. Using the MIRA antigens, annotated TCRs were further analysed by specific ORF or by position within an ORF. Depth was the summed frequency of annotated unique rearrangements, while breadth was defined as annotated unique rearrangements over total unique productive rearrangements. TCR breadth was compared between groups using two-sided Wilcoxon rank-sum tests. This immuneACCESS table, as held by TCRdb, lists in-frame sequences with V and J called but not all clones. Of the missing ones, under half trace to an unresolved V gene in checked studies; the others have no known cause. From that table come the V and J calls and clone size; the DNA was used to work out D and trimming. This sample comprises about 480,000 clones, around 88% of them detected only once. The top ten hold 9.5% to 15% of the sample.

This receptor was identified in a person aged 18-65 years who received the Ad26.COV2.S COVID-19 vaccine or a placebo. Sequenced here: peripheral blood, sampled in a trial of Ad26.COV2.S vaccine versus placebo.

Here is the DNA: TGTGCCAGCTCACCACAGGGGGCGGCAGGAAACACCATATATTTT. This gives the protein CASSPQGAAGNTIYF. Recombination linked TRBV18 to TRBJ1-3; 7 junctional bases match TRBD1. Clipping removes 1 base from V and 4 bases from J, with 4 as the unmatched junction base count. From cysteine to phenylalanine, the CDR3 is 15 amino acids long. Of the read, only the CDR3 DNA is kept; its 45 bases are in frame from base 1. CDR1 KGHSH and CDR2 LQKENI are derived from the germline V gene.